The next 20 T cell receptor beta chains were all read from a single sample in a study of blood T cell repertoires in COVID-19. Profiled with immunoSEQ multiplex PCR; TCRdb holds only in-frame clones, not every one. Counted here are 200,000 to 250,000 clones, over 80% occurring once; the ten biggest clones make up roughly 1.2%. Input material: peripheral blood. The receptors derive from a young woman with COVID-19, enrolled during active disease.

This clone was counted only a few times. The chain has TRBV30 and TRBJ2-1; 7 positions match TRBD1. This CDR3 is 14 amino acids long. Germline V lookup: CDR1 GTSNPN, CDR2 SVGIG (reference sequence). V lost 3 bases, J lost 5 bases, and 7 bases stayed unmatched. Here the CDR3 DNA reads TGTGCCTGGAGCGAGGGGACAGTGGACAATGAGCAGTTCTTC. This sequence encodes CAWSEGTVDNEQFF.

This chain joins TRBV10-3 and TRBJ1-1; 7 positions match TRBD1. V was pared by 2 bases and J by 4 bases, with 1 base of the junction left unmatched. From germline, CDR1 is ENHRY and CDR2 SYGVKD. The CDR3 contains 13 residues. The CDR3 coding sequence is TGTGCCATCAGTGAGGCAGGGGGCACTGAAGCTTTCTTT. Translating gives CAISEAGGTEAFF.

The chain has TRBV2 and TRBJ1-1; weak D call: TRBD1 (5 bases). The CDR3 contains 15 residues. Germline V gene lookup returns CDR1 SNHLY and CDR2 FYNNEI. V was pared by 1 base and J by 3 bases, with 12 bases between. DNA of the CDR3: TGTGCCAGCAGTGAAGATATCGGGGGTTACACTGAAGCTTTCTTT. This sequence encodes CASSEDIGGYTEAFF.

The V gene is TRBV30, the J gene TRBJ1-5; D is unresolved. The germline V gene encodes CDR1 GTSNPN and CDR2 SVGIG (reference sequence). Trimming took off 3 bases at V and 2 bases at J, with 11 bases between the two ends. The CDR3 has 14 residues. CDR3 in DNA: TGTGCCTGGAGCCTGGACTTGGGCAATCAGCCCCAGCATTTT. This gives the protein CAWSLDLGNQPQHF.

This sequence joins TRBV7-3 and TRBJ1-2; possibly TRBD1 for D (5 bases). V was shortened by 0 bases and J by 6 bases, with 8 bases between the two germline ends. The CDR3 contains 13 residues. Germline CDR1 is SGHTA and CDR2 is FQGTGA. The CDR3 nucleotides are TGTGCCAGCAGCTTAACCCCAGGGAATGGCTACACCTTC. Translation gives CASSLTPGNGYTF.

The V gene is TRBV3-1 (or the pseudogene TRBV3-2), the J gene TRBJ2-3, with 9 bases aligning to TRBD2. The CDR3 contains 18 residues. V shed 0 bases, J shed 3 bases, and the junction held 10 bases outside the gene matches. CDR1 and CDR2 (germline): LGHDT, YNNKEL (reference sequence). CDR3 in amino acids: CASSQDTGREGSTDTQYF. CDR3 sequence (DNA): TGTGCCAGCAGCCAAGATACGGGGCGGGAGGGGTCTACAGATACGCAGTATTTT.

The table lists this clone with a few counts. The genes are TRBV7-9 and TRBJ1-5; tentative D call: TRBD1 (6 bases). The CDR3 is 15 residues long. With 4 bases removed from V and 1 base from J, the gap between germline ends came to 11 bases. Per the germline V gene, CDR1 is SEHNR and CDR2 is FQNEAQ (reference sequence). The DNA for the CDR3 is TGTGCCAGCAGCTCGATTCAGGGGAGCAATCAGCCCCAGCATTTT. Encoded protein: CASSSIQGSNQPQHF.

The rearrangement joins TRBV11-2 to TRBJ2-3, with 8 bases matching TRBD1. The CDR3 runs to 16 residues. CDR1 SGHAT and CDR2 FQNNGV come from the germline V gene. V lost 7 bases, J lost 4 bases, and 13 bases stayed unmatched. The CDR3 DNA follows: TGTGCCAGCACCCAAGGACAGGGAAGTGGGGCAGATACGCAGTATTTT. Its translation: CASTQGQGSGADTQYF.

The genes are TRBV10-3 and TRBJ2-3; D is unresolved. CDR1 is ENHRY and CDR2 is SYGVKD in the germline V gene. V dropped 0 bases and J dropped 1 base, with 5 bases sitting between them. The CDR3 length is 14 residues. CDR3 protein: CAISESTGTDTQYF. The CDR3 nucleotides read TGTGCCATCAGTGAGTCCACAGGCACAGATACGCAGTATTTT.

The CDR3 nucleotides are TGTGCCAGCAGCGTTGGTTCAGGGTCTAATTCACCCCTCCACTTT. Its protein product is CASSVGSGSNSPLHF. The gene calls are TRBV9 and TRBJ1-6; TRBD1 might be the D (5 bases). Per the germline V gene, CDR1 is SGDLS and CDR2 is YYNGEE. Between the trimmed V and J ends, which lost 2 bases and 6 bases, there was a span of 12 bases. This CDR3 contains 15 residues.

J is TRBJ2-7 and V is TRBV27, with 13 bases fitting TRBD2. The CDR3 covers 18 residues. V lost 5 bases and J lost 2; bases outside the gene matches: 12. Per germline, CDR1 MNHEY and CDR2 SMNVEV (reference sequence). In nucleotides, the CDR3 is TGTGCCAGCAGTGCCCTACTAGCGGGAGGGCCGGGGGCCTACGAGCAGTACTTC. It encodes CASSALLAGGPGAYEQYF.

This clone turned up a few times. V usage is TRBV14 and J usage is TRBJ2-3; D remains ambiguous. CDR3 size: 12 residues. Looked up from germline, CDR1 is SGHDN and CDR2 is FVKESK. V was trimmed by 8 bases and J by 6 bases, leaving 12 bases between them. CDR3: CASGEQFDTQYF. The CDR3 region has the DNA TGTGCCAGCGGAGAACAATTTGATACGCAGTATTTT.

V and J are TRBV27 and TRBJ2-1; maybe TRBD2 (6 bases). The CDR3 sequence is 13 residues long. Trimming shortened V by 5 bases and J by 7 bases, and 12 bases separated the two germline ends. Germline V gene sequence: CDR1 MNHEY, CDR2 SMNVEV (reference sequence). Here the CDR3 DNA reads TGTGCCAGCAGTGGAGGTCGGGGGAATGAGCAGTTCTTC. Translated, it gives CASSGGRGNEQFF.

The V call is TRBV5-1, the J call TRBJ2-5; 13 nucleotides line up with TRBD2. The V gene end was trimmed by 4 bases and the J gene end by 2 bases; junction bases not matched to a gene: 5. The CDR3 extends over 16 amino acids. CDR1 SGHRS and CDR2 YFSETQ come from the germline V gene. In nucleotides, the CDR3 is TGCGCCAGCAGCCCGGGACTAGCGGGGACACAAGAGACCCAGTACTTC. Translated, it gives CASSPGLAGTQETQYF.

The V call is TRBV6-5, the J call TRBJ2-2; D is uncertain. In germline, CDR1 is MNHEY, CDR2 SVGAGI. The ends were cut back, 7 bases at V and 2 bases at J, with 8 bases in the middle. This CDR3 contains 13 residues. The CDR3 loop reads CASKRSNTGELFF. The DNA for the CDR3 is TGTGCCAGCAAGAGGTCTAACACCGGGGAGCTGTTTTTT.

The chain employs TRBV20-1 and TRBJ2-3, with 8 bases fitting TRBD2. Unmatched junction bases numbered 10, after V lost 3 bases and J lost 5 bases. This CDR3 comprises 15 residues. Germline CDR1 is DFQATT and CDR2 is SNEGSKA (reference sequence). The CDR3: CSASRPGGMGDTQYF. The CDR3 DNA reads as TGCAGTGCTAGTCGCCCGGGAGGGATGGGAGATACGCAGTATTTT.

CDR3 bases: TGCGCCAGCAGCATATCCGGGACAGGGGGTTCACCCCTCCACTTT. It codes for CASSISGTGGSPLHF. The chain joins TRBV4-3 to TRBJ1-6; 11 nucleotides agree with TRBD1. J lost 9 bases, V lost 5 bases, and 6 bases had no gene match. There are 15 residues in the CDR3. Germline loops: CDR1 LGHNA, CDR2 YSLEER.

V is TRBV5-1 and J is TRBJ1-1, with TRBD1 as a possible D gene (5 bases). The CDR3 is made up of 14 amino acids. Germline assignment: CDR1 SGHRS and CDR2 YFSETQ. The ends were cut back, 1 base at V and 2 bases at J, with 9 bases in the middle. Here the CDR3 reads CASSLRGANTEAFF. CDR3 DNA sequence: TGCGCCAGCAGCTTGCGCGGGGCTAACACTGAAGCTTTCTTT.

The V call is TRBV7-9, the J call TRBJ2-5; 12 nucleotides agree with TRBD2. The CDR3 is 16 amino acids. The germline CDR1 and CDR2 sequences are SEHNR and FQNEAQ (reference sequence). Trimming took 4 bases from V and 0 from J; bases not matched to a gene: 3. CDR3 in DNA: TGTGCCAGCAGCTCCCCTAGCGGGGGGGACCAAGAGACCCAGTACTTC. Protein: CASSSPSGGDQETQYF. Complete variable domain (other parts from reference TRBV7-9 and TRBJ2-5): DTGVSQNPRHKITKRGQNVTFRCDPISEHNRLYWYRQTLGQGPEFLTYFQNEAQLEKSRLLSDRFSAERPKGSFSTLEIQRTEQGDSAMYLCASSSPSGGDQETQYFGPGTRLLVL.

CDR3: CASREDHRPTDTQYF. Written as DNA, the CDR3 is TGTGCCAGCAGGGAGGACCACCGCCCTACAGATACGCAGTATTTT. The V and J genes are TRBV2 and TRBJ2-3, with D perhaps matching TRBD2 (5 bases). Trimming pared 6 bases from V and 3 bases from J, leaving 16 bases between. Germline CDR1 SNHLY, CDR2 FYNNEI. CDR3 length: 15 amino acids.